A single sample is the source of the 9 T cell receptor beta chains below, sequenced in a study of CD8 T cells in ankylosing spondylitis. TCRdb redid the calling of the 5' RACE reads with MiXCR, one entry per CDR3 protein. The top ten clones hold around 20% of a sample with 670,000 or so distinct CDR3 sequences, under 20% of them seen once. Their cognate antigens are unknown. Overall study findings and caveats: About eight highly homologous variants made up a TCR beta motif that seemed to typify ankylosing spondylitis blood.

The specimen sequenced was blood, either unsorted or a sorted T cell fraction (not recorded which). Receptors were obtained from a male donor with ankylosing spondylitis.

The chain joins TRBV6-1 to TRBJ1-2; possible D gene TRBD1, 6 bases. V was clipped by 0 bases and J by 4 bases, with 12 bases between them. Germline assignment: CDR1 MNHNS and CDR2 SASEGT. The CDR3 loop spans 15 amino acids. The CDR3 spells CASSEASGAAYGYTF. The CDR3 bases are TGTGCCAGCAGTGAAGCGTCGGGGGCGGCCTATGGCTACACCTTC.

In DNA, the CDR3 is TGTGCCAGCAGGCAAGGGAGGGCCGGCAATGAGCAGTTCTTC. Translating gives CASRQGRAGNEQFF. V gene TRBV2 combines with J gene TRBJ2-1; 7 positions agree with TRBD2. Trimming took 6 bases from V and 6 from J; bases not matched to a gene: 8. The length of the CDR3 is 14 residues. From germline, CDR1 is SNHLY and CDR2 FYNNEI.

The chain employs TRBV7-9 and TRBJ1-2; D gene unclear. Trimming stripped 8 bases from V and 8 bases from J, with 12 bases between. Looked up from germline, CDR1 is SEHNR and CDR2 is FQNEAQ (reference sequence). The CDR3 has 11 residues. The CDR3 sequence is CASLEVHGYTF. The CDR3 DNA follows: TGTGCCAGCCTCGAGGTTCACGGCTACACCTTC.

The chain recombines TRBV12-3 or TRBV12-4 with TRBJ2-7; D gene uncertain. CDR3 length: 13 residues. Trimming took 3 bases from V and 0 from J, leaving 6 bases between them. The CDR3: CASSFSDSYEQYF. As DNA, the CDR3 is TGTGCCAGCAGTTTTTCCGACTCCTACGAGCAGTACTTC.

This clonotype was found once. The chain combines TRBV7-6 with TRBJ1-1, with TRBD1 matching over 7 bases. The V segment lost 2 bases and the J segment 3 bases; nucleotides outside the gene matches: 12. This CDR3 is built from 17 residues. Germline loops: CDR1 SGHVS, CDR2 FNYEAQ. This CDR3 is CASSLSPGQRIYTEAFF. The DNA for the CDR3 is TGTGCCAGCAGCTTATCACCGGGACAGAGGATTTACACTGAAGCTTTCTTT.

This clonotype has more than one count but fewer than ten. The V call is TRBV12-3 or TRBV12-4, the J call TRBJ2-3; D may be TRBD2 (5 bases). Trimming pared 5 bases from V and 4 bases from J, leaving 19 bases between. The CDR3 sequence is 16 residues long. The CDR3 reads CASSAPTTEWADTQYF. DNA for the CDR3: TGTGCCAGCAGTGCCCCGACTACAGAGTGGGCAGATACGCAGTATTTT.

This sequence joins TRBV4-1 and TRBJ2-2; D gene uncertain. Germline CDR1 and CDR2: MGHRA and YSYEKL. This CDR3 is built from 14 residues. Trimming took 1 base from V and 3 from J, leaving 6 bases between them. The CDR3 DNA follows: TGCGCCAGCAGCCAAGCCCTTTACACCGGGGAGCTGTTTTTT. It encodes CASSQALYTGELFF.

J is TRBJ2-7 and V is TRBV7-6; D gene unclear. V lost 2 bases to trimming and J lost 5 bases, with 13 bases between them. There are 14 residues in the CDR3. Germline V gives CDR1 SGHVS, CDR2 FNYEAQ. CDR3 protein: CASSLSFRLDEQYF. CDR3 DNA: TGTGCCAGCAGCTTATCGTTCCGCCTGGACGAGCAGTACTTC.

Only a few counts were recorded for this clonotype. This sequence joins TRBV20-1 and TRBJ1-4; 7 positions agree with TRBD1. J was trimmed by 4 bases and V by 6 bases; bases with no gene match: 8. CDR3 length: 14 residues. Germline V gives CDR1 DFQATT, CDR2 SNEGSKA (reference sequence). CDR3 in DNA: TGCAGTGCCGACCCAGGGGGAATTAATGAAAAACTGTTTTTT. Its translation is CSADPGGINEKLFF.